One and the same sample provided the 21 T cell receptor beta chains below, sequenced in a study of shared clonotypes between healthy human individuals. Repertoires were generated with immunoSEQ multiplex PCR, while TCRdb's copy carries only in-frame clones and drops some. Among just over 2,000,000 clones listed, over 85% were seen once. The sequenced sample consisted of naive CD4+ T cells sorted from blood. Stated subset: CD45RA+ positively selected. The receptor source for this set is a man younger than 35 in good health.

This clone has only one observation. This chain links TRBV4-1 with TRBJ2-5; D not certain. In germline, CDR1 is MGHRA, CDR2 YSYEKL. The germline V and J ends were trimmed by 4 bases and 5 bases, with 11 bases remaining between them. This CDR3 has 13 residues. The CDR3 loop reads CASSLAPAETQYF. The CDR3 DNA sequence: TGCGCCAGCAGCCTGGCGCCCGCGGAGACCCAGTACTTC.

This clone was detected only once. The chain uses TRBV9 and TRBJ2-1; maybe TRBD2 (6 bases). CDR1 and CDR2 from the germline V gene are SGDLS and YYNGEE. The CDR3 is 13 amino acids. Trimming took off 6 bases at V and 2 bases at J, with 9 bases between the two ends. The CDR3 DNA reads TGTGCCAGCACTAGCGCAACCTACAATGAGCAGTTCTTC. Protein product: CASTSATYNEQFF.

The chain couples TRBV27 to TRBJ2-4, with 14 bases fitting TRBD2. The CDR3 spans 18 residues. The V segment lost 5 bases and the J segment 6 bases; nucleotides outside the gene matches: 12. The germline V gene encodes CDR1 MNHEY and CDR2 SMNVEV (reference sequence). DNA for the CDR3: TGTGCCAGCAGTGCCCTGACTAGCGGGAGGGCTTCAGGAAACATTCAGTACTTC. This encodes CASSALTSGRASGNIQYF.

A single count supports this clone. This chain joins TRBV18 and TRBJ1-1, with D possibly being TRBD1 (6 bases). The CDR3 is made up of 12 amino acids. CDR1 and CDR2 (germline): KGHSH, LQKENI. V was trimmed by 4 bases and J by 11 bases, leaving 14 bases between them. The CDR3 protein is CASSLPGTSAFF. CDR3 nucleotides: TGTGCCAGCTCACTCCCCGGGACAAGTGCTTTCTTT.

The chain employs TRBV4-3 and TRBJ2-2; the D gene is possibly TRBD2 (5 bases). With 0 bases removed from V and 8 bases from J, the gap between germline ends came to 16 bases. Germline V lookup: CDR1 LGHNA, CDR2 YSLEER. This CDR3 spans 16 amino acids. CDR3 nucleotide sequence: TGCGCCAGCAGCCAAGACGGCGGACTTTCAAGTGGGGAGCTGTTTTTT. This gives the protein CASSQDGGLSSGELFF.

J is TRBJ2-2 and V is TRBV5-1; D might be TRBD1 (5 bases). The V gene's germline CDR1 is SGHRS and CDR2 YFSETQ. The CDR3 contains 13 residues. V was trimmed by 6 bases and J by 1 base, leaving 7 bases between them. For the CDR3, the DNA is TGCGCCAGCAAGACAGAGAACACCGGGGAGCTGTTTTTT. Protein product: CASKTENTGELFF.

The chain uses TRBV28 and TRBJ1-5; D is perhaps TRBD1 (6 bases). Trimming removed 4 bases from V and 2 bases from J, with 6 bases in between. The CDR3 length is 13 residues. Germline CDR1 MDHEN, CDR2 SYDVKM. This CDR3 is CASSWTGNQPQHF. CDR3 DNA sequence: TGTGCCAGCAGTTGGACAGGCAATCAGCCCCAGCATTTT.

The chain couples TRBV7-9 to TRBJ2-3; D call uncertain. V lost 5 bases and J lost 7, with 16 bases in between. The CDR3 length is 14 residues. Germline V CDR1 and CDR2: SEHNR, FQNEAQ (reference sequence). The CDR3 DNA sequence: TGTGCCAGCAGCCCTAGGTGGGATAGGAATACGCAGTATTTT. It specifies CASSPRWDRNTQYF. Looking up the rest from reference TRBV7-9 and TRBJ2-3 gives the full variable domain: DTGVSQNPRHKITKRGQNVTFRCDPISEHNRLYWYRQTLGQGPEFLTYFQNEAQLEKSRLLSDRFSAERPKGSFSTLEIQRTEQGDSAMYLCASSPRWDRNTQYFGPGTRLTVL.

The chain uses TRBV10-3 and TRBJ1-5; D is uncertain. The CDR3 runs to 9 residues. Germline values: CDR1 ENHRY, CDR2 SYGVKD. V was shortened by 10 bases and J by 7 bases, with 5 bases between the two germline ends. CDR3 coding DNA: TGTGCCACCGGGCAGCCCCAGCATTTT. Its protein is CATGQPQHF.

V and J are TRBV4-1 and TRBJ2-1, with 10 bases identical to TRBD2. V lost 1 base and J lost 5; bases outside the gene matches: 5. CDR3 length equals 16 residues. Per the germline V gene, CDR1 is MGHRA and CDR2 is YSYEKL. The CDR3 bases are TGCGCCAGCAGCCAAGGCTTACTAGCGGGGCACAATGAGCAGTTCTTC. Translated: CASSQGLLAGHNEQFF.

The rearrangement links TRBV11-2 to TRBJ2-7, with 9 nucleotides matching TRBD1. Germline values: CDR1 SGHAT, CDR2 FQNNGV. Trimming cost V 7 bases and J 4 bases; bases outside gene matches: 8. This CDR3 has 14 residues. As DNA, the CDR3 is TGTGCCAGCACCCCGTGGGACAGGGTATACGAGCAGTACTTC. Encoded protein: CASTPWDRVYEQYF.

This chain links TRBV29-1 with TRBJ2-1, with TRBD2 matching 11 bases. The V gene end was trimmed by 4 bases and the J gene end by 6 bases; junction bases not matched to a gene: 2. Per germline, CDR1 SQVTM and CDR2 ANQGSEA. The CDR3 totals 13 residues. CDR3: CSVASGGSNEQFF. The CDR3, as DNA: TGCAGCGTTGCTAGCGGGGGGTCCAATGAGCAGTTCTTC.

On this clone: This sample includes further DNA sequences coding for the same CDR3. The J gene is TRBJ1-5, the V gene TRBV9; 9 positions agree with TRBD1. The CDR3 covers 14 residues. Germline V gene sequence: CDR1 SGDLS, CDR2 YYNGEE. The junction had 3 bases not matched to a gene; V was cut back by 3 bases and J by 5 bases. The CDR3 DNA follows: TGTGCCAGCAGCGAGGGACAGGGATATCAGCCCCAGCATTTT. Its protein is CASSEGQGYQPQHF.

This chain joins TRBV5-5 and TRBJ2-2; TRBD1 agrees at 7 bases. With V trimmed by 1 base and J by 7 bases, 4 bases remained unmatched. CDR1 and CDR2 (germline): SGHKS, YYEKEE (reference sequence). The CDR3 covers 14 residues. CDR3: CASSLTGVVGELFF. The DNA for the CDR3 is TGTGCCAGCAGCTTGACAGGGGTGGTCGGGGAGCTGTTTTTT. The complete variable domain, with remaining parts taken from reference TRBV5-5 and TRBJ2-2, reads DAGVTQSPTHLIKTRGQQVTLRCSPISGHKSVSWYQQVLGQGPQFIFQYYEKEERGRGNFPDRFSARQFPNYSSELNVNALLLGDSALYLCASSLTGVVGELFFGEGSRLTVL.

Written as DNA, the CDR3 is TGCGCCAGCAGTGAACGGCCGGACCAAGAGACCCAGTACTTC. It specifies CASSERPDQETQYF. The chain employs TRBV10-2 and TRBJ2-5, with D hard to call. Trimming left V 3 bases short and J 0 bases short, with 8 bases between. Germline CDR1 reads WSHSY; CDR2 reads SAAADI. The CDR3 runs to 14 residues.

The chain carries TRBV6-6 and TRBJ1-6; 10 positions match TRBD1. The V gene end was trimmed by 6 bases and the J gene end by 12 bases; junction bases not matched to a gene: 11. The CDR3 covers 15 residues. Germline-derived CDR1 and CDR2 are MNHNY and SVGAGI (reference sequence). This chain's CDR3 is CASSNPGQGIVPLHF. In DNA, the CDR3 is TGTGCCAGCAGCAACCCGGGACAGGGGATCGTACCCCTCCACTTT.

With respect to this clone: This specimen includes other DNA sequences encoding the same CDR3. The chain links TRBV29-1 to TRBJ2-5; D is unresolved. Looked up from germline, CDR1 is SQVTM and CDR2 is ANQGSEA. Trimming cost V 2 bases and J 5 bases, with 3 bases left between them. This CDR3 is built from 10 residues. The CDR3 bases are TGCAGCGTTGAAAGTGAGACCCAGTACTTC. It encodes CSVESETQYF.

This chain links TRBV6-6 with TRBJ2-5; TRBD2 matches 14 bases. The CDR3 loop spans 16 amino acids. CDR1 and CDR2 (germline): MNHNY, SVGAGI (reference sequence). V lost 7 bases and J lost 7; bases outside the gene matches: 11. CDR3 sequence (DNA): TGTGCCAGCATCGACCGACTAGCGGGGGGGCGGGTGACCCAGTACTTC. It encodes CASIDRLAGGRVTQYF.

The CDR3, as DNA: TGTGCCTGGAGTCTTACAGGGATGGCGAACACTGAAGCTTTCTTT. This codes for CAWSLTGMANTEAFF. This chain connects TRBV30 to TRBJ1-1, with a tentative D call TRBD1 (6 bases). CDR3 size: 15 residues. The V and J ends lost 2 bases and 1 base respectively, with 14 bases between them. Germline V CDR1 and CDR2: GTSNPN, SVGIG (reference sequence).

The chain uses TRBV5-4 and TRBJ2-2, with TRBD2 matching 12 bases. After removal of 4 bases from V and 0 bases from J, the junction contained 1 base not matched to a gene. The CDR3 totals 16 residues. The germline gives CDR1 SGHNT, CDR2 YYREEE (reference sequence). CDR3 bases: TGTGCCAGCAGCGGACTAGCGGGAACGAACACCGGGGAGCTGTTTTTT. Residues: CASSGLAGTNTGELFF.

The chain employs TRBV5-4 and TRBJ1-1; D gene unclear. Germline lookup yields CDR1 SGHNT and CDR2 YYREEE (reference sequence). This CDR3 region has 14 residues. V was trimmed by 4 bases and J by 0 bases, leaving 10 bases between them. The CDR3 loop is CASSIPAVNTEAFF. The CDR3, as DNA: TGTGCCAGCAGCATACCGGCTGTGAACACTGAAGCTTTCTTT.